These 31 T cell receptor beta chains were all obtained from the same sample, sequenced in a study of blood T cell repertoires in COVID-19. Some clones are missing from TCRdb's copy, which holds only in-frame ones; the method was immunoSEQ multiplex PCR. The sample lists around 450,000 clones, 90% occurring once. The sequenced sample was PBMCs or T cells enriched from blood (not recorded which). These receptors all come from a man between 18 and 35 years old who had recovered from COVID-19.

The chain has TRBV5-1 and TRBJ1-5, with TRBD1 matching 8 bases. This CDR3 has 16 residues. Germline loops: CDR1 SGHRS, CDR2 YFSETQ. V was clipped by 3 bases and J by 0 bases; unmatched bases: 5. The DNA of the CDR3 is TGCGCCAGCAGCTCCGGGACAGGAACTAGCAATCAGCCCCAGCATTTT. It specifies CASSSGTGTSNQPQHF.

In regard to this clone: The junction differs from germline at one of its ends, possibly a read error. The chain employs TRBV27 and TRBJ2-7; possibly TRBD2 for D (5 bases). The CDR3 spans 8 residues. CDR1 MNHEY and CDR2 SMNVEV come from the germline V gene (reference sequence). The CDR3 region is CASPHWTF. CDR3 sequence (DNA): TGTGCCAGTCCCCACTGGACTTTC.

The chain joins TRBV4-2 to TRBJ1-2, with 11 bases aligning to TRBD1. Trimming cost V 2 bases and J 6 bases; bases outside gene matches: 8. CDR1 and CDR2 (germline): LGHNA, YNFKEQ. This CDR3 contains 16 residues. The CDR3 sequence: CASSQPGQGARDGYTF. CDR3 in DNA: TGTGCCAGCAGCCAACCAGGACAGGGGGCACGAGATGGCTACACCTTC.

The chain employs TRBV21-1 and TRBJ2-5; TRBD1 is taken as the D call from the table, unchecked against the DNA. TRBV21-1 is listed as a pseudogene. The CDR3 length is 13 residues. CDR3 in DNA: TGTGCCAGCAGCTACCAGGGGAAAGAGACCCAGTACTTC. Amino acid sequence: CASSYQGKETQYF.

The chain recombines TRBV6-5 with TRBJ2-1, with a weak D call TRBD2 (7 bases). The CDR3 consists of 14 residues. The V end lost 2 bases, the J end lost 5 bases, and 10 bases lay between the germline ends. CDR1 MNHEY and CDR2 SVGAGI come from the germline V gene. The CDR3 DNA is TGTGCCAGCAGTTACGGGGGGGGGCACAATGAGCAGTTCTTC. Translated, it gives CASSYGGGHNEQFF.

J is TRBJ1-1 and V is TRBV28; D is uncertain. The CDR3 runs to 16 residues. Germline V gene lookup returns CDR1 MDHEN and CDR2 SYDVKM. V was pared by 3 bases and J by 5 bases, with 19 bases between. Written as DNA, the CDR3 is TGTGCCAGCAGTTTTAAATTCCCGACCATCAGGACTGAAGCTTTCTTT. Its protein is CASSFKFPTIRTEAFF.

The rearrangement uses TRBV5-4 and TRBJ1-2; unclear D gene. From germline, CDR1 is SGHNT and CDR2 YYREEE (reference sequence). The CDR3 runs to 14 residues. Trimming took off 4 bases at V and 3 bases at J, with 13 bases between the two ends. CDR3 sequence: CASSRRDTHYGYTF. DNA for the CDR3: TGTGCCAGCAGCCGCCGGGATACGCACTATGGCTACACCTTC.

This clone was recorded a few times. The gene calls are TRBV5-6 and TRBJ2-7; 7 bases fit TRBD1. The CDR3 runs to 14 residues. V lost 0 bases and J lost 3; bases outside the gene matches: 3. Germline assignment: CDR1 SGHDT and CDR2 YYEEEE. The CDR3 bases are TGTGCCAGCAGCTTGGCGGGACAGAACTACGAGCAGTACTTC. As protein: CASSLAGQNYEQYF.

The J gene is TRBJ2-1, the V gene TRBV11-2; the match to TRBD1 covers 12 bases. The junction had 5 bases not matched to a gene; V was cut back by 1 base and J by 1 base. CDR1 is SGHAT, CDR2 FQNNGV, per germline. This CDR3 region has 18 residues. CDR3 region: CASSLVGTGGASYNEQFF. The CDR3 DNA reads TGTGCCAGCAGCTTAGTCGGGACAGGGGGCGCGTCCTACAATGAGCAGTTCTTC. Based on the CDR3 plus reference TRBV11-2 and TRBJ2-1, the full variable domain is EAGVAQSPRYKIIEKRQSVAFWCNPISGHATLYWYQQILGQGPKLLIQFQNNGVVDDSQLPKDRFSAERLKGVDSTLKIQPAKLEDSAVYLCASSLVGTGGASYNEQFFGPGTRLTVL.

The CDR3 DNA sequence: TGTGCCAGCAGCCCGGGGACAGGGACCAACTATGGCTACACCTTC. It encodes CASSPGTGTNYGYTF. The chain combines TRBV9 with TRBJ1-2; 9 positions agree with TRBD1. This CDR3 has 15 residues. Unmatched junction bases numbered 6, after V lost 4 bases and J lost 2 bases. In germline, CDR1 is SGDLS, CDR2 YYNGEE.

The chain carries TRBV27 and TRBJ1-5, with D perhaps matching TRBD1 (6 bases). This CDR3 has 15 residues. Germline CDR1 and CDR2: MNHEY and SMNVEV (reference sequence). Trimming pared 8 bases from V and 5 bases from J, leaving 19 bases between. The CDR3 loop reads CASRLIAGGDQPQHF. Here the CDR3 DNA reads TGTGCCAGCCGACTCATCGCGGGGGGCGATCAGCCCCAGCATTTT.

The chain has TRBV13 and TRBJ2-1; TRBD2 matches 10 bases. With 2 bases clipped from V and 2 bases from J, the junction kept 9 bases outside the gene matches. The germline gives CDR1 PRHDT, CDR2 FYEKMQ (reference sequence). CDR3 size: 18 residues. The CDR3 coding sequence is TGTGCCAGCAGCTTATCGAGCGGGAGGGCCTTGACCTACAATGAGCAGTTCTTC. Translated: CASSLSSGRALTYNEQFF.

This clone was detected only once. This sequence joins TRBV27 and TRBJ1-5; D is perhaps TRBD1 (5 bases). V was clipped by 6 bases and J by 0 bases, with 15 bases between them. CDR3 length: 16 amino acids. The germline V gene has CDR1 MNHEY and CDR2 SMNVEV (reference sequence). The CDR3, as DNA: TGTGCCAGCAGGGGCTTTCAGGGCAGTAGCAATCAGCCCCAGCATTTT. Its translation is CASRGFQGSSNQPQHF.

The chain joins TRBV29-1 to TRBJ1-1; D gene ambiguous. V dropped 7 bases and J dropped 5 bases, with 14 bases sitting between them. Per the germline V gene, CDR1 is SQVTM and CDR2 is ANQGSEA. The CDR3 contains 12 residues. CDR3 residues: CSAHPARTEAFF. CDR3 nucleotides: TGCAGCGCCCACCCTGCGAGGACTGAAGCTTTCTTT.

This rearrangement joins TRBV5-1 to TRBJ2-1, with 7 nucleotides matching TRBD2. CDR1 SGHRS and CDR2 YFSETQ come from the germline V gene. V lost 0 bases, J lost 6 bases, and 9 bases stayed unmatched. The CDR3 sequence is 16 residues long. The CDR3 bases are TGCGCCAGCAGCTTGGCTAGCGGAGGCATATCCAATGAGCAGTTCTTC. This codes for CASSLASGGISNEQFF.

The chain carries TRBV5-1 and TRBJ2-5; D is possibly TRBD1 (6 bases). Germline CDR1 and CDR2: SGHRS and YFSETQ. The CDR3 loop spans 15 amino acids. Trimming left V 0 bases short and J 3 bases short, with 12 bases between. The CDR3 loop is CASSLAFRQEETQYF. As DNA, the CDR3 is TGCGCCAGCAGCTTGGCCTTTCGACAGGAAGAGACCCAGTACTTC.

This CDR3 reads CATSALAGSNTDTQYF. The CDR3 DNA reads as TGTGCCACCAGTGCGTTGGCGGGGTCGAACACAGATACGCAGTATTTT. This chain links TRBV24-1 with TRBJ2-3, with D possibly TRBD2 on 6 matching bases. This CDR3 has 16 residues. Looked up from germline, CDR1 is KGHDR and CDR2 is SFDVKD. V gave up 5 bases and J gave up 2 bases, with 16 bases separating them.

The chain joins TRBV12-3 or TRBV12-4 to TRBJ1-2; 7 bases agree with TRBD1. This CDR3 contains 13 residues. V dropped 1 base and J dropped 7; count of bases not matched to a gene: 3. DNA for the CDR3: TGTGCCAGCAGTTTAGGGACAGGCTCTGGCTACACCTTC. Translating gives CASSLGTGSGYTF.

The chain links TRBV27 to TRBJ1-1; D is unclear. The germline CDR1 and CDR2 sequences are MNHEY and SMNVEV (reference sequence). The CDR3 totals 12 residues. Between the trimmed V and J ends, which lost 8 bases and 4 bases, there was a span of 11 bases. CDR3 region: CASGPLVTEAFF. The CDR3 nucleotides are TGTGCCAGCGGCCCTCTAGTCACTGAAGCTTTCTTT.

The genes are TRBV5-1 and TRBJ2-1; D possibly corresponds to TRBD2 (6 bases). The length of the CDR3 is 14 residues. The germline CDR1 and CDR2 sequences are SGHRS and YFSETQ. Trimming stripped 0 bases from V and 6 bases from J, with 10 bases between. For the CDR3, the DNA is TGCGCCAGCAGCTTGGGGAGGGTCGGCAATGAGCAGTTCTTC. Protein product: CASSLGRVGNEQFF. The entire variable domain, with the rest obtained from reference TRBV5-1 and TRBJ2-1, is as follows: KAGVTQTPRYLIKTRGQQVTLSCSPISGHRSVSWYQQTPGQGLQFLFEYFSETQRNKGNFPGRFSGRQFSNSRSEMNVSTLELGDSALYLCASSLGRVGNEQFFGPGTRLTVL.

V is TRBV19 and J is TRBJ1-5, with TRBD1 as a possible D gene (6 bases). V lost 4 bases and J lost 1, with 14 bases in between. The CDR3 has 16 amino acids. Germline values: CDR1 LNHDA, CDR2 SQIVND (reference sequence). CDR3 sequence (DNA): TGTGCCAGTAGTAGGTTGACAGGATTAAGCAATCAGCCCCAGCATTTT. It translates to CASSRLTGLSNQPQHF.

J is TRBJ1-5 and V is TRBV10-3; the D is unclear. Germline CDR1 and CDR2: ENHRY and SYGVKD. The CDR3 covers 14 residues. Between the trimmed V and J ends, which lost 6 bases and 3 bases, there was a span of 12 bases. CDR3 loop: CAIRADGDNQPQHF. The CDR3 DNA reads TGTGCCATCAGGGCGGACGGGGACAATCAGCCCCAGCATTTT.

This clone was counted a single time. The chain is built from TRBV7-3 and TRBJ2-3, with 7 bases identical to TRBD2. This CDR3 region has 14 residues. V shed 5 bases, J shed 2 bases, and the junction held 4 bases outside the gene matches. Germline V gives CDR1 SGHTA, CDR2 FQGTGA. The CDR3 DNA reads TGTGCCAGCAGCCCCACTAGCGCCACAGATACGCAGTATTTT. It translates to CASSPTSATDTQYF.

The V and J genes are TRBV18 and TRBJ1-2; 8 bases are shared with TRBD1. V shed 6 bases and J 4 bases; nucleotides not matched to a gene: 4. The CDR3 is 13 residues long. Germline values: CDR1 KGHSH, CDR2 LQKENI. CDR3 DNA sequence: TGTGCCAGCTCCCCCGGGACAGGCTATGGCTACACCTTC. Translated: CASSPGTGYGYTF. The full variable domain, completed using reference TRBV18 and TRBJ1-2, is NAGVMQNPRHLVRRRGQEARLRCSPMKGHSHVYWYRQLPEEGLKFMVYLQKENIIDESGMPKERFSAEFPKEGPSILRIQQVVRGDSAAYFCASSPGTGYGYTFGSGTRLTVV.

This clone was recorded only once. The chain links TRBV29-1 to TRBJ1-2; no clear D gene. The CDR3 has 12 residues. V was trimmed by 5 bases and J by 4 bases, leaving 11 bases between them. CDR1 and CDR2 from the germline V gene are SQVTM and ANQGSEA. This chain's CDR3 is CSVSPTVYGYTF. The CDR3 DNA sequence: TGCAGCGTTAGTCCCACAGTCTATGGCTACACCTTC. Full variable domain (outside the CDR3, taken from reference TRBV29-1 and TRBJ1-2): SAVISQKPSRDICQRGTSLTIQCQVDSQVTMMFWYRQQPGQSLTLIATANQGSEATYESGFVIDKFPISRPNLTFSTLTVSNMSPEDSSIYLCSVSPTVYGYTFGSGTRLTVV.

This clone has a count of ten or more. The chain recombines TRBV19 with TRBJ2-7; 7 bases fit TRBD2. J gave up 6 bases and V 5 bases, and 10 bases lay outside the gene matches. CDR1 and CDR2 (germline): LNHDA, SQIVND (reference sequence). The CDR3 runs to 14 residues. Here the CDR3 reads CASSLRPGGGEQYF. The CDR3 region has the DNA TGTGCCAGTAGTCTCCGCCCTGGGGGGGGCGAGCAGTACTTC.

This rearrangement joins TRBV5-5 to TRBJ1-1; no reliable D call. The V end was cut by 10 bases, the J end by 3 bases, with 19 bases between. Germline V gives CDR1 SGHKS, CDR2 YYEKEE (reference sequence). The CDR3 runs 14 residues. The CDR3 spells CALAPGPGDTEAFF. Written as DNA, the CDR3 is TGTGCCTTAGCTCCGGGCCCCGGGGACACTGAAGCTTTCTTT.

The chain uses TRBV29-1 and TRBJ2-7; D is perhaps TRBD2 (5 bases). V dropped 5 bases and J dropped 0 bases, with 14 bases sitting between them. Germline V gene data show CDR1 as SQVTM and CDR2 as ANQGSEA. The CDR3 runs to 14 residues. In nucleotides, the CDR3 is TGCAGCGTTTCGCCGGGAATTAACTCCTACGAGCAGTACTTC. Protein product: CSVSPGINSYEQYF.

V and J are TRBV27 and TRBJ1-5; weak D call: TRBD1 (6 bases). Per the germline V gene, CDR1 is MNHEY and CDR2 is SMNVEV (reference sequence). The CDR3 is made up of 14 amino acids. V was trimmed by 4 bases and J by 2 bases, leaving 9 bases between them. Written as DNA, the CDR3 is TGTGCCAGCAGTTCACAGGGTGGCAATCAGCCCCAGCATTTT. Encoded protein: CASSSQGGNQPQHF.

The CDR3: CATSEREDTQYF. The CDR3 nucleotides read TGTGCCACCAGCGAACGGGAGGATACGCAGTATTTT. The chain carries TRBV15 and TRBJ2-3, with a possible D match to TRBD2 (6 bases). This CDR3 comprises 12 residues. The V end lost 5 bases, the J end lost 6 bases, and 9 bases lay between the germline ends. Germline CDR1 and CDR2: LNHNV and YYDKDF (reference sequence).

The rearrangement uses TRBV10-3 and TRBJ1-1; 12 bases agree with TRBD1. Germline V gene data show CDR1 as ENHRY and CDR2 as SYGVKD. This CDR3 has 16 residues. Germline trimming cut 6 bases from V and 4 bases from J; bases unmatched to any gene: 9. The CDR3: CAISEPGQGAGTEAFF. The CDR3 region has the DNA TGTGCCATCAGCGAACCGGGACAGGGGGCTGGCACTGAAGCTTTCTTT.